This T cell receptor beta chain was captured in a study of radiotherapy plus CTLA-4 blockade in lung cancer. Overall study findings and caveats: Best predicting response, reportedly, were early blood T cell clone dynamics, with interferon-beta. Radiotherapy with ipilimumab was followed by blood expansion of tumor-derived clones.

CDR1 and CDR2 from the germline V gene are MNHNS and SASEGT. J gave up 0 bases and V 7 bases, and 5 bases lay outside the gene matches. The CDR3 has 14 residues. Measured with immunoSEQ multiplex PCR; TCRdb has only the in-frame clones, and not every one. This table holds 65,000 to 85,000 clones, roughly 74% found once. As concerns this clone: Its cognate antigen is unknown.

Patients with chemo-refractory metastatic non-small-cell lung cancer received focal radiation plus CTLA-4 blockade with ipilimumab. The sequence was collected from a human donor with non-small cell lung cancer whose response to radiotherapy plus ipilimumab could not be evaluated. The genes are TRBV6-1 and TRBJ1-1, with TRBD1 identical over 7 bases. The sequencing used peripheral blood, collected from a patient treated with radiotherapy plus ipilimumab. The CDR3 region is CASTVQGVNTEAFF. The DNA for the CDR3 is TGTGCCAGCACAGTCCAGGGGGTGAACACTGAAGCTTTCTTT.